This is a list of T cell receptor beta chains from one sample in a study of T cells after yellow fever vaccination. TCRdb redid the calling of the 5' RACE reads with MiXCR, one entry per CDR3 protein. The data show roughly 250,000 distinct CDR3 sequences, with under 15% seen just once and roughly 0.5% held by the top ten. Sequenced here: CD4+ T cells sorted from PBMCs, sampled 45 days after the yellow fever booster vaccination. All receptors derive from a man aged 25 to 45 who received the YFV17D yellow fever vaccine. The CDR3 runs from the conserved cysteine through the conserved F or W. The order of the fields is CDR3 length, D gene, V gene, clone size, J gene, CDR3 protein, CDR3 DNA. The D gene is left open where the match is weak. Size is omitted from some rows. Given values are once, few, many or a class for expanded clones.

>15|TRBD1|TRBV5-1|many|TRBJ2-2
CASTKGGQGHGELFF
TGCGCCAGCACTAAGGGAGGACAGGGCCACGGGGAGCTGTTTTTT
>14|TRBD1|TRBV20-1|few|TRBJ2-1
CSASSGQGNNEQFF
TGCAGTGCTAGCTCTGGACAGGGCAACAATGAGCAGTTCTTC
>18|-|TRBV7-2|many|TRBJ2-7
CASSVAAQAAFSPYEQYF
TGTGCCAGCAGCGTAGCCGCACAAGCCGCCTTTTCCCCCTACGAGCAGTACTTC
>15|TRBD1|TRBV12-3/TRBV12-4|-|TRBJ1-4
CASSPGLSQGGKVFF
TGTGCCAGCAGTCCAGGACTGAGCCAGGGGGGTAAGGTGTTTTTT
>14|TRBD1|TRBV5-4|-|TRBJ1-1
CASSTGTGSTEAFF
TGTGCCAGCAGCACCGGGACAGGGTCCACTGAAGCTTTCTTT
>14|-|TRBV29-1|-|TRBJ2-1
CSVDLQGPYNEQFF
TGCAGCGTTGATTTGCAGGGACCCTACAATGAGCAGTTCTTC
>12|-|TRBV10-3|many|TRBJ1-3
CATGGAGSTIYF
TGTGCCACCGGGGGGGCAGGGAGCACCATATATTTT
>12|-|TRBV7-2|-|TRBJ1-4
CASSRLNEKLFF
TGTGCCAGCAGCCGCCTCAATGAAAAACTGTTTTTT
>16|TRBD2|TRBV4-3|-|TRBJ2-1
CASSQGSRGRAQEQFF
TGCGCCAGCAGCCAAGGAAGTCGCGGGAGGGCCCAGGAGCAGTTCTTC
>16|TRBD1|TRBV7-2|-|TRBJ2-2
CASSPRTGLNTGELFF
TGTGCCAGCAGCCCCCGGACAGGGTTGAACACCGGGGAGCTGTTTTTT
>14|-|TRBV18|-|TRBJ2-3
CASSPPPGRDTQYF
TGTGCCAGCTCACCACCGCCGGGACGGGATACGCAGTATTTT